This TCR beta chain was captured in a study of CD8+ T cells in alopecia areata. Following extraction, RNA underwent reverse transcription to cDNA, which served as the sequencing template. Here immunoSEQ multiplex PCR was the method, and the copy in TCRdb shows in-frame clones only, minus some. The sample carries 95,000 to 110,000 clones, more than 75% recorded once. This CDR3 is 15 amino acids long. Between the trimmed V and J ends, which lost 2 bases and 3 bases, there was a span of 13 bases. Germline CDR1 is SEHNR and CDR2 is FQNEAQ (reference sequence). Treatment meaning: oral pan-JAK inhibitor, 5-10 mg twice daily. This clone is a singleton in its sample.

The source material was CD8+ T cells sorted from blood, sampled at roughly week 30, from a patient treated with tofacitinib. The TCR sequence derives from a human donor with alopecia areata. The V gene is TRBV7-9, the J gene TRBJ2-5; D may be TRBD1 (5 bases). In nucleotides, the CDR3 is TGTGCCAGCAGCTTACAGGACACTTCAAAAGAGACCCAGTACTTC. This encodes CASSLQDTSKETQYF.